This T cell receptor beta chain was recovered during a study of blood T cells in healthy people across ages. Primers used in a second PCR of about 7 to 12 cycles were a sample-barcoded 5' primer and a J-beta primer mix. TCRdb re-called the 5' RACE reads with MiXCR, one entry per CDR3 protein. This table holds 600,000 or so distinct CDR3 sequences, 20% to 25% found once. The CDR3 totals 16 residues. Germline assignment: CDR1 SGDLS and CDR2 YYNGEE. The J segment lost 5 bases and the V segment lost 0 bases, leaving 6 bases of the junction unmatched. The rearrangement links TRBV9 to TRBJ2-1; the match to TRBD2 covers 9 bases. The receptor was derived from an older man in good health. Sequenced material: blood. Here the CDR3 reads CASSVVASGNHNEQFF. The DNA for the CDR3 is TGTGCCAGCAGCGTAGTTGCTAGCGGGAATCACAATGAGCAGTTCTTC.